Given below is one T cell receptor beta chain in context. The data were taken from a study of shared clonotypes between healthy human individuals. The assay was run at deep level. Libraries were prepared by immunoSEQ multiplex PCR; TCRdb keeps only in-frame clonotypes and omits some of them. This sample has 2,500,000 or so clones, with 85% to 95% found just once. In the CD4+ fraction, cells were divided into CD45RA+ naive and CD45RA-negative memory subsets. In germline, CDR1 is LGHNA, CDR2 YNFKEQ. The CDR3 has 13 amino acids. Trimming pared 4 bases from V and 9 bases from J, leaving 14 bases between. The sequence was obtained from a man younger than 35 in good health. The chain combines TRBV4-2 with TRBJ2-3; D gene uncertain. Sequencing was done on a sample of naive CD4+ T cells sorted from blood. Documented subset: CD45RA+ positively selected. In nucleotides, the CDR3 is TGTGCCAGCAGCCTCAGTTTGGGGTCCACGCAGTATTTT. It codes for CASSLSLGSTQYF.